The next 26 T cell receptor beta chains were all read from a single sample in a study of glioma-infiltrating T cells. TCR alpha and beta CDR3 regions were amplified from RNA using iRepertoire nested multiplex PCR. TCRdb fed the multiplex PCR reads into MiXCR, producing one record per CDR3 protein. Among more than 300,000 distinct CDR3 sequences, roughly two fifths were seen once, and the ten largest hold 12%. The sample comprised glioma tissue, nonneoplastic brain tissue, or PBMCs (not recorded which). The receptors shown here come from a human donor with low-grade glioma or glioblastoma, undergoing nonglioma brain surgery, or in good health (not recorded which).

This clonotype appeared many times. The gene calls are TRBV28 and TRBJ1-1; D unclear. The CDR3 is 13 amino acids. The germline V and J ends were trimmed by 5 bases and 0 bases, with 7 bases remaining between them. Per the germline V gene, CDR1 is MDHEN and CDR2 is SYDVKM. The DNA of the CDR3 is TGTGCCAGCAGTCGCAGATTGAACACTGAAGCTTTCTTT. Amino acids: CASSRRLNTEAFF.

In the case of this clonotype: A clone one base away is much larger, so this may be a read error. This sequence joins TRBV6-2 or TRBV6-3 and TRBJ2-1; 8 bases align to TRBD2. The CDR3 sequence is 17 residues long. The trim removed 0 bases at V and 4 bases at J, leaving 8 bases unmatched. Germline V gene data show CDR1 as MNHEY and CDR2 as SVGEGT. CDR3 amino acids: CASSYSIARGDYNEQFF. The CDR3 coding sequence is TGTGCCAGCAGTTACTCGATCGCGCGGGGGGATTACAATGAGCAGTTCTTC.

This chain joins TRBV4-2 and TRBJ1-5, with unresolved D. This CDR3 has 18 residues. Trimming stripped 0 bases from V and 3 bases from J, with 18 bases between. Looked up from germline, CDR1 is LGHNA and CDR2 is YNFKEQ. CDR3 sequence reads: CASSQDRSERYYNQPQHF. CDR3 nucleotides: TGTGCCAGCAGCCAAGATAGAAGCGAGAGATATTACAATCAGCCCCAGCATTTT.

This clonotype was seen repeatedly, ten times or more. The gene calls are TRBV6-6 and TRBJ2-1; no reliable D call. V was pared by 2 bases and J by 5 bases, with 10 bases between. The CDR3 has 14 amino acids. Germline CDR1 MNHNY, CDR2 SVGAGI (reference sequence). DNA for the CDR3: TGTGCCAGCAGTTACCAATTTGGGCACAATGAGCAGTTCTTC. Translated, it gives CASSYQFGHNEQFF.

A remark on this clonotype: This may arise from a read error, as a much more abundant clone is one base away. The V and J genes are TRBV6-1 and TRBJ2-3, with 7 positions matching TRBD1. Per germline, CDR1 MNHNS and CDR2 SASEGT. The CDR3 is 14 residues long. Here the CDR3 reads CASRAGGYTGTQYF. Written as DNA, the CDR3 is TGTGCCAGCAGGGCAGGGGGTTACACAGGTACGCAGTATTTT.

This clonotype has just a few counts. This chain connects TRBV28 to TRBJ2-3, with 11 bases lining up with TRBD2. CDR1 is MDHEN, CDR2 SYDVKM, per germline. Germline trimming cut 2 bases from V and 3 bases from J; bases unmatched to any gene: 7. This CDR3 is 17 amino acids long. This chain's CDR3 is CASSLTTSGSQTDTQYF. The CDR3 DNA sequence: TGTGCCAGCAGTTTAACTACTAGCGGGAGTCAAACAGATACGCAGTATTTT.

This clonotype was counted only a few times. V usage is TRBV19 and J usage is TRBJ2-2; D is perhaps TRBD2 (5 bases). Between the trimmed V and J ends, which lost 8 bases and 1 base, there was a span of 5 bases. Germline values: CDR1 LNHDA, CDR2 SQIVND (reference sequence). The CDR3 covers 12 residues. CDR3 nucleotides: TGTGCCAGTGGGAGGAACACCGGGGAGCTGTTTTTT. As protein: CASGRNTGELFF.

The V call is TRBV7-2, the J call TRBJ2-7; possible D gene TRBD1, 5 bases. V dropped 2 bases and J dropped 3 bases, with 11 bases sitting between them. Germline V CDR1 and CDR2: SGHTA, FQGNSA. The CDR3 spans 14 residues. DNA for the CDR3: TGTGCCAGCAGCTTAACAAGGGGCAACTACGAGCAGTACTTC. It encodes CASSLTRGNYEQYF.

V usage is TRBV15 and J usage is TRBJ2-1; 10 nucleotides match TRBD2. Germline CDR1 and CDR2: LNHNV and YYDKDF (reference sequence). This CDR3 is built from 15 residues. The junction had 7 bases not matched to a gene; V was cut back by 5 bases and J by 6 bases. The CDR3 loop reads CATSLAGERSNEQFF. The DNA for the CDR3 is TGTGCCACCAGCCTAGCGGGAGAGAGAAGCAATGAGCAGTTCTTC.

Comment on this clonotype: At one end the junction does not follow the germline gene, possibly because of a read error. The rearrangement joins TRBV6-2 or TRBV6-3 to TRBJ2-7, with D perhaps matching TRBD1 (6 bases). The CDR3 loop spans 15 amino acids. In germline, CDR1 is MNHEY, CDR2 SVGEGT. CDR3 protein: CASSQDRNVSYEQYF. As DNA, the CDR3 is TGCGCCAGCAGCCAAGACAGGAACGTCTCCTACGAGCAGTACTTC.

Remarks on this clonotype: Germline and junction disagree at one end, which may indicate a read error. V is TRBV6-5 and J is TRBJ2-1; D is possibly TRBD2 (5 bases). Germline V CDR1 and CDR2: MNHEY, SVGAGI. The length of the CDR3 is 13 residues. The CDR3 region has the DNA TGTGCCAACAGTTCGAGCGGTGCGACGGAGCAGTTCTTC. Translated, it gives CANSSSGATEQFF.

This rearrangement joins TRBV28 to TRBJ2-1; 7 bases are a match to TRBD1. V gave up 7 bases and J gave up 7 bases; unmatched junction bases: 7. The CDR3 length is 13 residues. The germline V gene has CDR1 MDHEN and CDR2 SYDVKM. The CDR3 reads CASKARGPNEQFF. The CDR3 nucleotides are TGTGCCAGCAAGGCTAGGGGGCCTAATGAGCAGTTCTTC.

The chain couples TRBV12-3 or TRBV12-4 to TRBJ1-2; tentatively, D is TRBD1 (5 bases). The CDR3 consists of 14 residues. The V gene lost 6 bases and the J gene lost 3 bases, with 14 bases spanning the gap. CDR3 residues: CASSFITGYYGYTF. The CDR3 region has the DNA TGTGCCAGCAGCTTTATTACAGGATACTATGGCTACACCTTC.

The rearrangement uses TRBV18 and TRBJ2-3, with unresolved D. V dropped 2 bases and J dropped 1 base, with 10 bases sitting between them. The germline gives CDR1 KGHSH, CDR2 LQKENI. This CDR3 has 15 amino acids. The CDR3 loop reads CASSPSTRGTDTQYF. The CDR3 bases are TGTGCCAGCTCACCATCGACCCGCGGCACAGATACGCAGTATTTT. Supplemented by reference TRBV18 and TRBJ2-3, the full variable domain reads NAGVMQNPRHLVRRRGQEARLRCSPMKGHSHVYWYRQLPEEGLKFMVYLQKENIIDESGMPKERFSAEFPKEGPSILRIQQVVRGDSAAYFCASSPSTRGTDTQYFGPGTRLTVL.

The chain is built from TRBV18 and TRBJ1-1, with D unclear. With 0 bases removed from V and 11 bases from J, the gap between germline ends came to 13 bases. This CDR3 has 13 amino acids. Germline values: CDR1 KGHSH, CDR2 LQKENI. The CDR3 region is CASSPPGRNEAFF. The CDR3 region has the DNA TGTGCCAGCTCACCACCGGGTCGGAATGAGGCTTTCTTT.

A note on this clonotype: Here the CDR3 omits its conserved ending phenylalanine or tryptophan, so a read error is the likely source. The CDR3 region has the DNA TGTGCCAGCAGCTTGAGGGGGGGGAACACTGAAGCTTTCTAT. Translating gives CASSLRGGNTEAFY. The chain links TRBV5-4 to TRBJ1-1; D may be TRBD1 (6 bases). The germline CDR1 and CDR2 sequences are SGHNT and YYREEE (reference sequence). The CDR3 contains 14 residues. Trimming pared 1 base from V and 1 base from J, leaving 8 bases between.

The chain couples TRBV20-1 to TRBJ2-7; 10 nucleotides agree with TRBD2. Germline V CDR1 and CDR2: DFQATT, SNEGSKA (reference sequence). CDR3 length: 15 amino acids. V trimming: 6 bases; J trimming: 0 bases; junction bases outside the gene matches: 8. The DNA of the CDR3 is TGCAGTGCGCCAGACCCTAGCGGGAGCTCCTACGAGCAGTACTTC. This encodes CSAPDPSGSSYEQYF.

About this clonotype: It may be a read error: a sequence one base away is much more abundant. V and J are TRBV27 and TRBJ1-5; D remains ambiguous. The germline V gene encodes CDR1 MNHEY and CDR2 SMNVEV (reference sequence). This CDR3 has 13 amino acids. The CDR3 region is CASSFFSNKPQHF. The CDR3 nucleotides read TGTGCCAGCAGTTTTTTCAGCAATAAGCCCCAGCATTTT.

In its sample, this clonotype was seen a few times. This sequence joins TRBV6-5 and TRBJ2-6; D uncertain. Trimming shortened V by 0 bases and J by 2 bases, and 5 bases separated the two germline ends. The CDR3 is 15 amino acids. CDR1 MNHEY and CDR2 SVGAGI come from the germline V gene. CDR3 in DNA: TGTGCCAGCAGTTACTCGGTGACTGGGGCCAACGTCCTGACTTTC. Translated, it gives CASSYSVTGANVLTF.

On this clonotype itself: A much larger clone differs from this one at a single base, so this may be a read error. The rearrangement uses TRBV15 and TRBJ2-1, with 7 bases aligning to TRBD1. Germline CDR1 LNHNV, CDR2 YYDKDF (reference sequence). The CDR3 is 13 amino acids. In DNA, the CDR3 is TGTGTCACCAGCACAGGGGTTGACAATGAGCAGTTCTTC. Its translation is CVTSTGVDNEQFF.

Worth noting for this clonotype: Possible read error: a much larger clone is one base away. V is TRBV20-1 and J is TRBJ2-5; the D is unclear. Trimming removed 0 bases from V and 5 bases from J, with 22 bases in between. Germline V lookup: CDR1 DFQATT, CDR2 SNEGSKA (reference sequence). The CDR3 consists of 17 residues. The CDR3: CSARDRSGARIVETQYF. CDR3 nucleotide sequence: TGCAGTGCTAGAGATAGGAGTGGAGCGAGGATCGTGGAGACCCAGTACTTC.

This clonotype was counted only a few times. The J gene is TRBJ1-3, the V gene TRBV19; D not resolved. Trimming took off 6 bases at V and 0 bases at J, with 9 bases between the two ends. The V gene's germline CDR1 is LNHDA and CDR2 SQIVND (reference sequence). The CDR3 loop spans 14 amino acids. The CDR3 sequence is CASRPPSSGNTIYF. In DNA form, the CDR3 reads TGTGCCAGTAGACCCCCAAGCTCTGGAAACACCATATATTTT.

In regard to this clonotype: This clone may be a read error of a much larger clone one base away. The gene calls are TRBV27 and TRBJ2-2; possibly TRBD1 for D (6 bases). The germline V gene encodes CDR1 MNHEY and CDR2 SMNVEV (reference sequence). The length of the CDR3 is 13 residues. The CDR3 sequence: CDSRGPYTGELFF. CDR3 nucleotides: TGTGACAGCAGGGGACCCTACACCGGGGAGCTGTTTTTT.

This clonotype was observed many times. This chain links TRBV20-1 with TRBJ2-1; D call uncertain. V lost 3 bases, J lost 7 bases, and 10 bases lay in between. The CDR3 length is 12 residues. Germline CDR1 is DFQATT and CDR2 is SNEGSKA (reference sequence). The CDR3: CSARVGWNEQFF. The CDR3 DNA follows: TGCAGTGCTAGGGTGGGGTGGAATGAGCAGTTCTTC.

On this clonotype: A much larger clone lies one base from this, so it may be a read error. V gene TRBV3-1 combines with J gene TRBJ2-2; D is unclear. V was clipped by 11 bases and J by 4 bases, with 17 bases between them. This CDR3 has 14 amino acids. CDR1 is LGHDT, CDR2 YNNKEL, per germline (reference sequence). CDR3 in amino acids: CAGTLDRATGELFF. In nucleotides, the CDR3 is TGTGCCGGCACCCTAGACCGTGCCACCGGGGAGCTGTTTTTT.

J is TRBJ2-1 and V is TRBV2, with TRBD2 identical over 9 bases. The CDR3 has 15 amino acids. Trimming at V came to 6 bases and at J to 10 bases, leaving 13 bases not matched to a gene. The germline V gene has CDR1 SNHLY and CDR2 FYNNEI. CDR3 residues: CASRCSAGGSYEQFF. The CDR3, as DNA: TGTGCCAGCAGGTGTTCGGCGGGAGGGTCCTACGAGCAGTTCTTC.